This T cell receptor beta chain is from a study of Graves' ophthalmopathy and Graves' hyperthyroidism. The overall study: At initial diagnosis, peripheral blood was obtained, and this preceded any treatment.

Worth noting for this clonotype: What it recognizes is unknown.

The authors amplified TCR beta CDR3 regions, and they did so from RNA transcripts for repertoire sequencing. Scientists carried out first-round RT-PCR using HTBI primers and then a second-round multiplex PCR. TCRdb fed the multiplex PCR reads into MiXCR, producing one record per CDR3 protein. The sample has just over 400,000 distinct CDR3 sequences, around a fifth seen once. The V gene lost 2 bases and the J gene lost 6 bases, with 20 bases spanning the gap. This CDR3 is 17 amino acids long. The germline V gene has CDR1 MNHNS and CDR2 SASEGT. Study results and limitations: Researchers report that a 13-signature model separated ophthalmopathy from stable hyperthyroidism, posting less than 90% sensitivity and less than 82% specificity. The authors also found most expanded thyroid clonotypes above 0.001 frequency in blood.

The TCR sequence derives from a woman aged 18-30 years with stable Graves' hyperthyroidism. The sample comprised peripheral blood. The rearrangement links TRBV6-1 to TRBJ1-5; D is possibly TRBD1 (5 bases). This chain's CDR3 is CASSEWGGEIRSQPQHF. CDR3 nucleotide sequence: TGTGCCAGCAGTGAATGGGGCGGGGAGATCCGTAGTCAGCCCCAGCATTTT.